Listed here are 7 T cell receptor beta chains from one sample, sequenced in a study of shared clonotypes between healthy human individuals. Method: immunoSEQ multiplex PCR; TCRdb's copy keeps in-frame clones and lacks some. The sample yields 400,000 to 500,000 clones, approximately 79% seen once. The sequenced material came from PBMCs. Source of these receptors: a woman aged 40 to 50 in good health. Some clones in this sample may be carry-over from other donors' samples.

This clone was counted a single time. V and J are TRBV4-2 and TRBJ1-4, with TRBD1 identical over 10 bases. Per the germline V gene, CDR1 is LGHNA and CDR2 is YNFKEQ. This CDR3 contains 15 residues. With V trimmed by 1 base and J by 6 bases, 2 bases remained unmatched. CDR3 sequence: CASSQGQGAHEKLFF. The DNA of the CDR3 is TGTGCCAGCAGCCAAGGACAGGGGGCTCATGAAAAACTGTTTTTT.

This clone was seen only a few times. The chain combines TRBV11-2 with TRBJ2-5, with 10 bases identical to TRBD1. The V and J ends lost 0 bases and 5 bases, in that order; junction bases with no gene match: 12. The CDR3 contains 18 residues. CDR1 is SGHAT and CDR2 is FQNNGV in the germline V gene. Written as DNA, the CDR3 is TGTGCCAGCAGCTTAGATTTCAAGGACAGGGGGAGTTGGGAGACCCAGTACTTC. As protein: CASSLDFKDRGSWETQYF. Supplemented by reference TRBV11-2 and TRBJ2-5, the full variable domain reads EAGVAQSPRYKIIEKRQSVAFWCNPISGHATLYWYQQILGQGPKLLIQFQNNGVVDDSQLPKDRFSAERLKGVDSTLKIQPAKLEDSAVYLCASSLDFKDRGSWETQYFGPGTRLLVL.

The V call is TRBV5-1, the J call TRBJ2-3; D gene uncertain. This CDR3 has 15 residues. Germline CDR1 and CDR2: SGHRS and YFSETQ. Trimming stripped 0 bases from V and 0 bases from J, with 8 bases between. CDR3 DNA sequence: TGCGCCAGCAGCTTGGAGTCCGGGAGCACAGATACGCAGTATTTT. Translated, it gives CASSLESGSTDTQYF.

The chain has TRBV7-2 and TRBJ1-5; 10 bases align to TRBD1. J was trimmed by 7 bases and V by 5 bases; bases with no gene match: 8. Germline CDR1 SGHTA, CDR2 FQGNSA. CDR3 length equals 15 residues. For the CDR3, the DNA is TGTGCCAGCAGCCCGCCGACAGGGGGCGGACAGCCCCAGCATTTT. Its protein is CASSPPTGGGQPQHF.

This chain joins TRBV11-1 and TRBJ2-7; D possibly corresponds to TRBD1 (6 bases). Germline loops: CDR1 SGHAT, CDR2 FQDESV (reference sequence). Trimming took off 3 bases at V and 0 bases at J, with 9 bases between the two ends. The CDR3 loop spans 14 amino acids. In DNA form, the CDR3 reads TGTGCCAGCAGCTTGCAGGGACACTCCTACGAGCAGTACTTC. Encoded protein: CASSLQGHSYEQYF.

This chain uses TRBV20-1 with TRBJ1-2; D remains unclear. The CDR3 sequence is 11 residues long. Germline V lookup: CDR1 DFQATT, CDR2 SNEGSKA (reference sequence). Between the trimmed V and J ends, which lost 0 bases and 5 bases, there was a span of 4 bases. The CDR3 bases are TGCAGTGCTAGAGATCCTTATGGCTACACCTTC. This sequence encodes CSARDPYGYTF.

Note on this clone: A far larger clone is a single base away, which makes a read error likely. V usage is TRBV5-6 and J usage is TRBJ2-3; 10 bases line up with TRBD2. The length of the CDR3 is 17 residues. V trimming: 4 bases; J trimming: 0 bases; junction bases outside the gene matches: 8. The V gene's germline CDR1 is SGHDT and CDR2 YYEEEE. CDR3 DNA sequence: TGTGCCAGCAGCCGGACTAGCGGACATGCTAGCACAGATACGCAGTATTTT. This gives the protein CASSRTSGHASTDTQYF.